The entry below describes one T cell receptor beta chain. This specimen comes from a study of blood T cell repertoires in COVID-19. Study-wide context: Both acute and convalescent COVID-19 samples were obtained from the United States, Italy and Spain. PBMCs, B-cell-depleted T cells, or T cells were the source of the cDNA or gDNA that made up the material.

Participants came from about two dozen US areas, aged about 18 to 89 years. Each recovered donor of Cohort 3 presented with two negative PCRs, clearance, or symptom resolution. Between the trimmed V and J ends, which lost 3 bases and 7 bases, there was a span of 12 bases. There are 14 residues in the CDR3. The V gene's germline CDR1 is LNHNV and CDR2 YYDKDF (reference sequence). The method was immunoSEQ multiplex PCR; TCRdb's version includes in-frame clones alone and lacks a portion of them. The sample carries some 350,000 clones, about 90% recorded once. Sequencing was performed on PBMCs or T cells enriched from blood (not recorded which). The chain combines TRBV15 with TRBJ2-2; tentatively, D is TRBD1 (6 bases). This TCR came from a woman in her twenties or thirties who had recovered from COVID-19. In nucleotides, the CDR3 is TGTGCCACCAGCAGGGACCAGGGGTTCGGGGAGCTGTTTTTT. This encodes CATSRDQGFGELFF.